Listed below are T cell receptor beta chains from one sample, sequenced in a study of T-cell memory formation after mild COVID-19. Using its own MiXCR run on the 5' RACE reads, TCRdb lists one record per CDR3 protein. This table holds around 500,000 distinct CDR3 sequences, roughly 18% found once. Source material: PBMCs or a T cell subset sorted from them (not recorded which). The origin of the receptors is an adult woman who had mild COVID-19 (a few samples of this study predate the infection). Cell type and time point are not known. Each CDR3 is given with its conserved first and last residue. The order of the fields is clone size, V gene, J gene, D gene, CDR3 DNA, CDR3 protein. The D gene is left open where the match is weak. Expanded clones are given a class, and other clones once, few, many or no size at all.

NA	TRBV20-1	TRBJ2-7	NA	TGCAGTGCTAGAAACCCTGGGCAGGGCTACGAGCAGTACTTC	CSARNPGQGYEQYF
NA	TRBV6-1	TRBJ2-2	TRBD1	TGTGCCACCAAGGACAGGGTGGACACCGGGGAGCTGTTTTTT	CATKDRVDTGELFF
few	TRBV7-3	TRBJ1-2	NA	TGTGCCAGCAGCTTCGCCCACTTC	CASSFAHF
NA	TRBV19	TRBJ2-3	NA	TGTGCCAGTAGTATTAAAAGGATCACAGATACGCAGTATTTT	CASSIKRITDTQYF
NA	TRBV24-1	TRBJ1-2	TRBD1	TGTGCCACCAGTGAGCCGCCGGGACAGGGGGCGAATGGCTACACCTTC	CATSEPPGQGANGYTF
many	TRBV4-2	TRBJ2-2	NA	TGTGCCAGCAGCACCCAGAACACCGGGGAGCTGTTTTTT	CASSTQNTGELFF
few	TRBV11-2	TRBJ2-7	TRBD1	TGTGCCAGCAGCTTAGGCTACAGGGGGCGGTCAACAATGCCTACGAGCGGGCAGTACTTC	CASSLGYRGRSTMPTSGQYF
NA	TRBV5-1	TRBJ2-5	NA	TGCGCCAGCAGCTTACAGGGCGGCTACGAAGAGACCCAGTACTTC	CASSLQGGYEETQYF
NA	TRBV20-1	TRBJ2-7	TRBD2	TGCAGTGCTAGTCAAGGGGGACTAGCGGGGGTAACCTACGAGCAGTACTTC	CSASQGGLAGVTYEQYF
many	TRBV10-3	TRBJ1-5	NA	TGTGCCATCAGTGAGGCAGGCGACAATCAGCCCCAGCATTTT	CAISEAGDNQPQHF
few	TRBV30	TRBJ2-5	NA	TGTGCCTGGAGTGTAGGGTTTGGGTGGTTCCAAGAGACCCAGTACTTC	CAWSVGFGWFQETQYF
NA	TRBV6-6	TRBJ2-1	TRBD2	TGTGCCAGCAGTTACGGACTAGCGGGAGGTACCTACAATGAGCAGTTCTTC	CASSYGLAGGTYNEQFF
many	TRBV5-6	TRBJ2-7	NA	TGTGCCAGCAGCTTTAATCAGGGAAGCGAGCAGTACTTC	CASSFNQGSEQYF
many	TRBV28	TRBJ2-3	NA	TGTGCCAGCTGGGGCAGGGGAACGGGCACAGATACGCAGTATTTT	CASWGRGTGTDTQYF
few	TRBV12-3/TRBV12-4	TRBJ2-5	TRBD2	TGTGCCAGCAACCCCGGGACTAGCGGGGAGAATGGGGAGACCCAGTACTTC	CASNPGTSGENGETQYF
few	TRBV24-1	TRBJ2-7	TRBD1	TGTGCCACCAGTGAGCCAGACAGGGACAACGAGCAGTACTTC	CATSEPDRDNEQYF
few	TRBV5-1	TRBJ2-1	NA	TGCGCCAGCAGCTCCGAGATCGGCAATGAGCAGTTCTTC	CASSSEIGNEQFF
NA	TRBV6-5	TRBJ1-1	NA	TGTGCCAGCAGTTACTTGTATGGAGGGGGACCCACTGAAGCTTTCTTT	CASSYLYGGGPTEAFF
few	TRBV4-2	TRBJ2-7	NA	TGTGCCAGCAGCCAAGGCGGGTTAAGCTCCTACGAGCAGTACTTC	CASSQGGLSSYEQYF
few	TRBV3-1	TRBJ2-7	NA	TGTGCCAGCAGCCAAGGCGACCACGAGCAGTACTTC	CASSQGDHEQYF
few	TRBV19	TRBJ2-7	TRBD1	TGTGCCAGTAGTAGGGGACAGGGAAGGGGTAAGGACGAGCAGTACTTC	CASSRGQGRGKDEQYF
few	TRBV29-1	TRBJ2-1	NA	TGCAGCGCGTATATCTACAATGAGCAGTTCTTC	CSAYIYNEQFF
NA	TRBV6-1	TRBJ2-7	NA	TGTGCCAGCAGTTTGTACTTCACGGATCCGAGCTACGAGCAGTACTTC	CASSLYFTDPSYEQYF
few	TRBV6-1	TRBJ1-6	NA	TGTGCCAGCAGTCCGAGGGGGGGGAATTCACCCCTCCACTTT	CASSPRGGNSPLHF
NA	TRBV29-1	TRBJ2-5	TRBD2	TGCAGCGTTCTAGAACGACCGGGACTAGAAGAGACCCAGTACTTC	CSVLERPGLEETQYF
many	TRBV19	TRBJ2-5	NA	TGTGCCAGTAGTATCTCCTTCGGGGAGACCCAGTACTTC	CASSISFGETQYF
NA	TRBV11-3	TRBJ1-1	NA	TGTGCCAGCAGCCCGGGCCACAGGATCCCGTTCAGACGCCCCACTGAAGCTTTCTTT	CASSPGHRIPFRRPTEAFF
NA	TRBV9	TRBJ2-1	TRBD2	TGTGCCAGCAGCGTAGGGTTAGCGGGGGGGCAGCATGAGCAGTTCTTC	CASSVGLAGGQHEQFF
few	TRBV2	TRBJ2-5	TRBD1	TGTGCCAGCAGTCTCCCGACAGGGTCGGAGACCCAGTACTTC	CASSLPTGSETQYF
NA	TRBV27	TRBJ2-7	NA	TGTGCCAGCAGTTCCCCGGGGCAGTCCTCCTACGAGCAGTACTTC	CASSSPGQSSYEQYF
few	TRBV6-2/TRBV6-3	TRBJ2-1	TRBD2	TGTGCCAGCAGCTGGACTAGCGGGAGCTCCTACAATGAGCAGTTCTTC	CASSWTSGSSYNEQFF
NA	TRBV20-1	TRBJ2-1	TRBD2	TGCAGTGCTAGAGGAGCGGGGGGGCGGAATGAGCAGTTCTTC	CSARGAGGRNEQFF
NA	TRBV7-2	TRBJ1-6	NA	TGTGCCAGCAGCTTAAAGAGGGGTGGGGATTCACCCCTCCACTTT	CASSLKRGGDSPLHF
NA	TRBV20-1	TRBJ2-7	TRBD2	TGCAGTGCTTTCGATCTTCGGACTAGCGGCTACGAGCAGTACTTC	CSAFDLRTSGYEQYF
NA	TRBV4-1	TRBJ2-1	TRBD2	TGCGCCAGCAGCCAAGATCCGGGACTAGGCTCAAATGAGCAGTTCTTC	CASSQDPGLGSNEQFF
NA	TRBV30	TRBJ2-7	NA	TGTGCCGGGGAGGGGGCCGATACCGACGAGCAGTACTTC	CAGEGADTDEQYF
once	TRBV19	TRBJ2-6	TRBD1	TGTGCCAGTAGTATATCAGGGACAGGGGTCGCGTCTGGGGCCAACGTCCTGACTTTC	CASSISGTGVASGANVLTF
NA	TRBV18	TRBJ2-1	NA	TGTGCCAGCTCACCTTCGGACATAGGTCATGTCAATGAGCAGTTCTTC	CASSPSDIGHVNEQFF
NA	TRBV9	TRBJ1-1	NA	TGTGCCAGCAGCGTAGAGGGCACGAACACTGAAGCTTTCTTT	CASSVEGTNTEAFF
NA	TRBV6-1	TRBJ2-7	NA	TGTGCCAGCAGTGGGGGAAACTACGAGCAGTACTTC	CASSGGNYEQYF
NA	TRBV10-2	TRBJ2-4	NA	TGCGCCAGCAGTGAAACGGCAGGGGACAAAAACATTCAGTACTTC	CASSETAGDKNIQYF
NA	TRBV4-3	TRBJ1-4	NA	TGCGCCAGCAGCCACAGGGGTGCAACTAATGAAAAACTGTTTTTT	CASSHRGATNEKLFF
NA	TRBV7-8	TRBJ2-7	TRBD1	TGTGCCAGCAGCCCGGACAGGGTGTACGAGCAGTACTTC	CASSPDRVYEQYF
few	TRBV7-6	TRBJ2-3	TRBD1	TGTGCCAGCAGCTCGAACAGGGGTTCCACAGATACGCAGTATTTT	CASSSNRGSTDTQYF
NA	TRBV7-2	TRBJ2-3	TRBD2	TGTGCCAGTGGACTAGCGGGGGGGTCGGCAGATACGCAGTATTTT	CASGLAGGSADTQYF
many	TRBV4-1	TRBJ2-1	TRBD2	TGCGCCAGCAGCTCAAGGGGCCAGCGGGGGGTTTCGGGGAATGAGCAGTTCTTC	CASSSRGQRGVSGNEQFF
NA	TRBV11-2	TRBJ2-3	TRBD2	TGTGCCAGCAGCTCCACCGGGGCCCTAGCGGGGAGCACAGATACGCAGTATTTT	CASSSTGALAGSTDTQYF
NA	TRBV20-1	TRBJ2-5	TRBD1	TGCAGTGCTAGAGGTCCCGGGACAGGGGGCGTTTTGGAGACCCAGTACTTC	CSARGPGTGGVLETQYF
few	TRBV19	TRBJ2-2	NA	TGTGCCAGTAGTATAGCGGGTGGAGGCGGGGAGCTGTTTTTT	CASSIAGGGGELFF
NA	TRBV7-9	TRBJ2-4	TRBD1	TGTGCCAGCAGCTTAGCGCGGACAGGGGAGGCCAAAAACATTCAGTACTTC	CASSLARTGEAKNIQYF
few	TRBV10-3	TRBJ2-7	NA	TGTGCCATCAGTGAAGAGGGCAGTCGGTCCTACGAGCAGTACTTC	CAISEEGSRSYEQYF
NA	TRBV20-1	TRBJ1-1	TRBD1	TGCAGTGCTAGTTCCGGGACAGGGTCGGAAGCTTTCTTT	CSASSGTGSEAFF